This paragraph covers one T cell receptor (beta chain) sequence. Its antigen remains unknown. Assay used: immunoSEQ multiplex PCR; TCRdb lists only in-frame clones, some missing. This sample yields roughly 110,000 clones, of which 90% to 95% are seen a single time; 0.27% belongs to the top ten. This CDR3 spans 15 amino acids. Trimming removed 3 bases at V and 10 bases at J, with 20 bases between. The germline gives CDR1 SEHNR, CDR2 FQNEAQ (reference sequence). The sample originates from a study of T cell repertoires and HLA-DP antigens. The material sequenced was CD4+ T cells from PBMCs. The source is a woman in her late teens or twenties in good health and CMV-seronegative. The chain is built from TRBV7-9 and TRBJ2-3; D ambiguous. The CDR3 reads CASSFESRPGLSQYF. For the CDR3, the DNA is TGTGCCAGCAGCTTCGAGTCCCGCCCCGGTTTGTCGCAGTATTTT.